This T cell receptor (beta chain) emerged from a study of blood T cell repertoires in COVID-19. Background on the study: Acute-phase and convalescent COVID-19 samples originated in the United States, Italy and Spain. PBMCs, B-cell-depleted T cells, or T cells were the source of the cDNA or gDNA that made up the material.

This clone has just a few counts. Original analysis: Amplification of reference gene primers was used by the study to estimate nucleated cell counts. Sequenced by immunoSEQ multiplex PCR; TCRdb stores in-frame clones only, minus some. The DNA gave D and trimming, while V, J and clone size come from that table. The profile covers approximately 300,000 clones, with around 89% appearing a single time and roughly 0.8% taken by the ten largest. This clonotype originated in a man aged 25-45 years with acute or convalescent COVID-19. Input material: peripheral blood.

The CDR3 spells CASRKQGGRGYTF. The CDR3, as DNA: TGTGCCAGCAGAAAACAGGGCGGACGGGGCTACACCTTC. The chain links TRBV28 to TRBJ1-2; a weak D match, TRBD1 (6 bases). CDR3 size: 13 residues. The germline V and J ends were trimmed by 6 bases and 8 bases, with 16 bases remaining between them. CDR1 and CDR2 from the germline V gene are MDHEN and SYDVKM.